A selection of T cell receptor beta chains follows, all from one sample in a study of cytomegalovirus exposure and HLA in healthy donors. Clones were read by immunoSEQ multiplex PCR, and TCRdb kept only the in-frame ones, dropping some. The table counts 150,000 or so clones; 1.5% to 2% lies in the top ten. Specimen: PBMCs. These receptors all come from a woman in her forties or fifties in good health and CMV-seronegative. CDR3s include the opening cysteine and the closing phenylalanine or tryptophan. Fields, in order: J gene, D gene, V gene, CDR3 DNA, CDR3 protein. The D gene is left open where the match is weak.

J: TRBJ2-1; D: -; V: TRBV18; DNA: TGTGCCAGCTCACCACCGGGGGCCACCCCGAATGAGCAGTTCTTC; CDR3: CASSPPGATPNEQFF
J: TRBJ1-2; D: -; V: TRBV28; DNA: TGTGCCAGCAGTTTTACCCCCCCGGGGAATCGCTATGGCTACACCTTC; CDR3: CASSFTPPGNRYGYTF
J: TRBJ2-7; D: TRBD1; V: TRBV15; DNA: TGTGCCACCAGCAGACGACAGGGGGCGAACGAGCAGTACTTC; CDR3: CATSRRQGANEQYF
J: TRBJ1-2; D: TRBD1; V: TRBV18; DNA: TGTGCCAGCTCACCGGACAGGGGGACTGGCTACACCTTC; CDR3: CASSPDRGTGYTF
J: TRBJ1-4; D: TRBD1; V: TRBV7-9; DNA: TGTGCCAGCAGCTCCCCGGACAGGGAAGGTGAAAAACTGTTTTTT; CDR3: CASSSPDREGEKLFF
J: TRBJ2-2; D: -; V: TRBV6-1; DNA: TGTGCCAGCACCCAGGGCTGGGGCTCCGGGGAGCTGTTTTTT; CDR3: CASTQGWGSGELFF
J: TRBJ2-3; D: TRBD2; V: TRBV4-3; DNA: TGCGCCAGCAGCCGTCGTCGGGAGGTCGATACGCAGTATTTT; CDR3: CASSRRREVDTQYF
J: TRBJ2-5; D: TRBD2; V: TRBV5-6; DNA: TGTGCCAGCAGCTTTAAAGCGGGGGGAGGAGAGACCCAGTACTTC; CDR3: CASSFKAGGGETQYF
J: TRBJ1-2; D: TRBD1; V: TRBV10-1; DNA: TGCGCCAGCAGTTTAGGGGACAGGGGTGATGTAGCTGACTACACCTTC; CDR3: CASSLGDRGDVADYTF
J: TRBJ2-7; D: TRBD1; V: TRBV7-9; DNA: TGTGCCAGCAGCGGGGACAGGGAAAACTACGAGCAGTACTTC; CDR3: CASSGDRENYEQYF
J: TRBJ1-2; D: TRBD1; V: TRBV2; DNA: TGTGCCAGCAGTCCGGGACAGACCCTTTATGGCTACACCTTC; CDR3: CASSPGQTLYGYTF
J: TRBJ2-7; D: TRBD2; V: TRBV7-9; DNA: TGTGCCAGCAGCTCCACCACAGCGGGGAGAACCTACGAGCAGTACTTC; CDR3: CASSSTTAGRTYEQYF
J: TRBJ1-1; D: TRBD1; V: TRBV19; DNA: TGTGCCAGTAGAAACAGGGGAAGGAACACTGAAGCTTTCTTT; CDR3: CASRNRGRNTEAFF
J: TRBJ1-4; D: -; V: TRBV2; DNA: TGTGCCAGCTACTTTAATGAAAAACTGTTTTTT; CDR3: CASYFNEKLFF
J: TRBJ2-1; D: TRBD2; V: TRBV5-1; DNA: TGCGCCAGCAGCTCAGGGACTAGCGGGTCCTACAATGAGCAGTTCTTC; CDR3: CASSSGTSGSYNEQFF
J: TRBJ1-1; D: -; V: TRBV9; DNA: TGTGCCAGCAGCTTCACCTCGACTGAGAACACTGAAGCTTTCTTT; CDR3: CASSFTSTENTEAFF
J: TRBJ2-1; D: -; V: TRBV5-1; DNA: TGCGCCAGCAGCTTGGCAACCGGCGGGCTTAGCTCCTACAATGAGCAGTTCTTC; CDR3: CASSLATGGLSSYNEQFF
J: TRBJ2-7; D: TRBD2; V: TRBV13; DNA: TGTGCCAGCAGCCCGGGGGGGGACGGGACTTCCTACGAGCAGTACTTC; CDR3: CASSPGGDGTSYEQYF
J: TRBJ2-3; D: -; V: TRBV7-6; DNA: TGTGCCAGCAGCCGCCCGACCGCGGGACTTACCCTCACAGATACGCAGTATTTT; CDR3: CASSRPTAGLTLTDTQYF
J: TRBJ2-3; D: -; V: TRBV4-3; DNA: TGCGCCAGCAGCCAAGATCCGCCAAGGACGAGGGATAGTTCGACAGATACGCAGTATTTT; CDR3: CASSQDPPRTRDSSTDTQYF
J: TRBJ1-1; D: -; V: TRBV5-5; DNA: TGTGCCAGCAGCTTGGAAGTGAGTTACACTGAAGCTTTCTTT; CDR3: CASSLEVSYTEAFF
J: TRBJ2-1; D: -; V: TRBV5-1; DNA: TGCGCCAGCACATTACGGACTAAGGGGTATGAGCAGTTCTTC; CDR3: CASTLRTKGYEQFF
J: TRBJ1-3; D: -; V: TRBV7-9; DNA: TGTGCCGGAAGTCTTGCAGGCCTCTCTGGAAACACCATATATTTT; CDR3: CAGSLAGLSGNTIYF
J: TRBJ1-6; D: TRBD1; V: TRBV5-1; DNA: TGCGCCAGCAACCCGGGACAGCTGAATAATTCACCCCTCCACTTT; CDR3: CASNPGQLNNSPLHF
J: TRBJ1-5; D: TRBD1; V: TRBV19; DNA: TGTGCCAGTAGTATAGGTCAGGGGGCCGGGCAGCCCCAGCATTTT; CDR3: CASSIGQGAGQPQHF
J: TRBJ1-5; D: TRBD1; V: TRBV30; DNA: TGTGCCTGGAGCTGGGACAGGGGAAATCAGCCCCAGCATTTT; CDR3: CAWSWDRGNQPQHF
J: TRBJ2-2; D: -; V: TRBV5-4; DNA: TGTGCCAGCAGAGGCGGGGTAAACACCGGGGAGCTGTTTTTT; CDR3: CASRGGVNTGELFF
J: TRBJ2-2; D: TRBD1; V: TRBV18; DNA: TGTGCCAGCTCACGAACAACAGGGGAAACTGTGGTGACCGGGGAGCTGTTTTTT; CDR3: CASSRTTGETVVTGELFF
J: TRBJ2-1; D: TRBD2; V: TRBV4-3; DNA: TGCGCCAGCAGCCAACTGACTAGCAGTAATGAGCAGTTCTTC; CDR3: CASSQLTSSNEQFF
J: TRBJ1-2; D: -; V: TRBV20-1; DNA: TGCAGTGCCGGGACTGGTGGCTACACCTTC; CDR3: CSAGTGGYTF
J: TRBJ2-3; D: -; V: TRBV6-6; DNA: TGTGCCAGCAGTTATGGGGACTCTAGGGCGGGTACGCAGTATTTT; CDR3: CASSYGDSRAGTQYF
J: TRBJ1-6; D: -; V: TRBV7-8; DNA: TGTGCCAGCAGCTCGGGAGGATCTGGCATGCTGACCTTT; CDR3: CASSSGGSGMLTF
J: TRBJ2-7; D: TRBD2; V: TRBV6-5; DNA: TGTGCCAGCAGTCCCACGGGGGGGAGTCCATACGAGCAGTACTTC; CDR3: CASSPTGGSPYEQYF
J: TRBJ2-2; D: -; V: TRBV4-2; DNA: TGTGCCAGCAGCCCCCCCGCAGAAACCGGGGAGCTGTTTTTT; CDR3: CASSPPAETGELFF
J: TRBJ2-7; D: TRBD2; V: TRBV5-4; DNA: TGTGCCAGCAGAGCTAGCGGTACCTACGAGCAGTACTTC; CDR3: CASRASGTYEQYF
J: TRBJ2-7; D: -; V: TRBV20-1; DNA: TGCAGTGCGAGGGCCCTGCACATGTACTTC; CDR3: CSARALHMYF
J: TRBJ2-7; D: TRBD2; V: TRBV10-3; DNA: TGTGCCATCAGTGACACCGGGACTAGCAGCTACGAGCAGTACTTC; CDR3: CAISDTGTSSYEQYF
J: TRBJ2-3; D: TRBD2; V: TRBV2; DNA: TGTGCCACCCTACCGGGACTAGCGGTAGATACGCAGTATTTT; CDR3: CATLPGLAVDTQYF
J: TRBJ1-1; D: -; V: TRBV15; DNA: TGTGCCACCAGCAGAGGAGGTGACACTGAAGCTTTCTTT; CDR3: CATSRGGDTEAFF
J: TRBJ2-7; D: TRBD1; V: TRBV27; DNA: TGTGCCAGCAGCCCCGGGACAGCTAATACCTACGAGCAGTACTTC; CDR3: CASSPGTANTYEQYF
J: TRBJ2-1; D: TRBD2; V: TRBV11-2; DNA: TGTGCCAGCAGCTGGACTAGCGGGACCACCTACAATGAGCAGTTCTTC; CDR3: CASSWTSGTTYNEQFF
J: TRBJ1-2; D: -; V: TRBV5-8; DNA: TGTGCCAGCAGCTTGGCCCCGTTAAACTATGGCTACACCTTC; CDR3: CASSLAPLNYGYTF
J: TRBJ1-1; D: -; V: TRBV5-1; DNA: TGCGCCAGCAGCACCCTCGGGACTCCCTTACAAGGGAACACTGAAGCTTTCTTT; CDR3: CASSTLGTPLQGNTEAFF
J: TRBJ2-2; D: TRBD2; V: TRBV30; DNA: TGTGCCTGGAGTGTACTGAGCGGGAGAGCCGGGGAGCTGTTTTTT; CDR3: CAWSVLSGRAGELFF
J: TRBJ2-7; D: -; V: TRBV19; DNA: TGTGCCAGTAGCGATACCGGGACACTCTCCTACGAGCAGTACTTC; CDR3: CASSDTGTLSYEQYF
J: TRBJ2-1; D: TRBD2; V: TRBV28; DNA: TGTGCCAGCAGTTCAGGACTAGCTATCCTGTTCTTC; CDR3: CASSSGLAILFF
J: TRBJ1-2; D: TRBD1; V: TRBV5-6; DNA: TGTGCCAGCAATAAAGACAGGGTGAAAGGCTACTCCTTC; CDR3: CASNKDRVKGYSF
J: TRBJ2-7; D: TRBD1; V: TRBV28; DNA: TGTGCCAGCAGTGGCGGGACAGGGGTCCCCTACGAGCAGTACTTC; CDR3: CASSGGTGVPYEQYF
J: TRBJ2-1; D: -; V: TRBV7-9; DNA: TGTGCCAGCAGCTCCATCCACAGGGAACCCTACAATGAGCAGTTCTTC; CDR3: CASSSIHREPYNEQFF
J: TRBJ1-6; D: TRBD1; V: TRBV27; DNA: TGTGCCAGCAGACGAAAACCACAGGGGCCATTAAATTCACCCCTCCACTTT; CDR3: CASRRKPQGPLNSPLHF
J: TRBJ2-7; D: -; V: TRBV5-4; DNA: TGTGCCAGCAGCTATCCAGGGGACCACGAGCAGTACTTC; CDR3: CASSYPGDHEQYF
J: TRBJ2-5; D: -; V: TRBV7-6; DNA: TGTGCCAGCAGCTTAGCCGCCAGGGGTGAGGTTCAAGAGACCCAGTACTTC; CDR3: CASSLAARGEVQETQYF
J: TRBJ2-3; D: TRBD2; V: TRBV27; DNA: TGTGCCAGCAGTTTAAGCGGGACCACCTATACGCAGTATTTT; CDR3: CASSLSGTTYTQYF
J: TRBJ2-5; D: TRBD2; V: TRBV9; DNA: TGTGCCAGCAGCGAAAGCGGGAGAGGAGAGACCCAGTACTTC; CDR3: CASSESGRGETQYF
J: TRBJ1-5; D: -; V: TRBV5-1; DNA: TGCGCCAGCAGCTTAGCAGGGGAAAGCAATCAGCCCCAGCATTTT; CDR3: CASSLAGESNQPQHF
J: TRBJ2-7; D: TRBD1; V: TRBV15; DNA: TGTGCCACCAGCAGAGGGGCGGACAGGGGGCATTACGAGCAGTACTTC; CDR3: CATSRGADRGHYEQYF
J: TRBJ1-2; D: TRBD1; V: TRBV7-2; DNA: TGTGCCAGCAGCCCGGACAGGGGCGGCTATGGCTACACCTTC; CDR3: CASSPDRGGYGYTF
J: TRBJ2-3; D: TRBD1; V: TRBV7-9; DNA: TGTGCCAGCAGCTCACAGGGGACAGATACGCAGTATTTT; CDR3: CASSSQGTDTQYF